These 16 T cell receptor beta chains came from one sample sequenced in a study of blood T cells in healthy people across ages. A sample-barcoded 5' primer and a J-beta primer mix were used in a second PCR of roughly 7 to 12 cycles. TCRdb re-called the 5' RACE reads with MiXCR, one entry per CDR3 protein. Of about 400,000 distinct CDR3 sequences detected, about 55% appear once; the ten largest clones hold roughly 51%. Material: blood. The receptors shown here come from a man in his 60s in good health.

The chain has TRBV3-1 and TRBJ2-1, with TRBD2 matching 9 bases. After removal of 4 bases from V and 4 bases from J, the junction contained 5 bases not matched to a gene. This CDR3 comprises 15 residues. In germline, CDR1 is LGHDT, CDR2 YNNKEL (reference sequence). In DNA, the CDR3 is TGTGCCAGCAGCCGAATAGCGGGGGCATACAATGAGCAGTTCTTC. It specifies CASSRIAGAYNEQFF.

The V call is TRBV12-3 or TRBV12-4, the J call TRBJ2-7; TRBD1 agrees at 8 bases. Trimming at V came to 6 bases and at J to 3 bases, leaving 4 bases not matched to a gene. The CDR3 has 13 amino acids. This CDR3 is CASSHGQGYEQYF. The CDR3 DNA reads as TGTGCCAGCAGCCACGGACAGGGCTACGAGCAGTACTTC.

This rearrangement joins TRBV5-1 to TRBJ2-5; TRBD1 matches at 7 bases. This CDR3 spans 11 amino acids. Germline trimming cut 3 bases from V and 13 bases from J; bases unmatched to any gene: 6. The germline V gene encodes CDR1 SGHRS and CDR2 YFSETQ. DNA of the CDR3: TGCGCCAGCAGCTCAAGACAGGGACGGTACTTC. Translated: CASSSRQGRYF.

The rearrangement uses TRBV2 and TRBJ1-4; 7 nucleotides match TRBD1. The trim removed 1 base at V and 2 bases at J, leaving 7 bases unmatched. The V gene's germline CDR1 is SNHLY and CDR2 FYNNEI. The CDR3 is made up of 17 amino acids. This CDR3 is CASSEGAGGPTNEKLFF. The CDR3 bases are TGTGCCAGCAGTGAAGGGGCAGGGGGGCCCACTAATGAAAAACTGTTTTTT.

This clonotype was seen ten or more times. The chain is built from TRBV29-1 and TRBJ2-7; 10 bases align to TRBD2. V dropped 6 bases and J dropped 4; count of bases not matched to a gene: 6. CDR3 length: 13 residues. The germline CDR1 and CDR2 sequences are SQVTM and ANQGSEA. The CDR3 DNA reads TGCAGCGTCAAACTAGCGGGGCGATACGAGCAGTACTTC. Translating gives CSVKLAGRYEQYF.

The CDR3 DNA is TGTGCCAGCAGCTTAGCTCTGGGCACATCCAGAATGAGTGAGCAGTTCTTC. It is translated as CASSLALGTSRMSEQFF. V and J are TRBV7-8 and TRBJ2-1; D is uncertain. Germline V gene sequence: CDR1 SGHVS, CDR2 FQNEAQ. This CDR3 region has 17 residues. Deletions cut 0 bases from V and 9 bases from J, with 21 bases between.

This chain links TRBV20-1 with TRBJ2-7; TRBD2 might be the D (6 bases). Trimming removed 3 bases at V and 7 bases at J, with 13 bases between. Germline V gives CDR1 DFQATT, CDR2 SNEGSKA (reference sequence). The CDR3 is 12 amino acids. The CDR3 loop is CSARRGSREQYF. DNA for the CDR3: TGCAGTGCTAGGCGGGGTTCTCGGGAGCAGTACTTC.

CDR3 amino acids: CSASTGARNSPLHF. The CDR3 nucleotides read TGCAGTGCTAGCACGGGGGCACGGAATTCACCCCTCCACTTT. This chain joins TRBV20-1 and TRBJ1-6, with a possible D match to TRBD1 (6 bases). The CDR3 runs to 14 residues. Germline CDR1 and CDR2: DFQATT and SNEGSKA (reference sequence). The V end was cut by 3 bases, the J end by 7 bases, with 13 bases between.

The CDR3 region is CASSVLSYEQYF. As DNA, the CDR3 is TGTGCCAGCAGCGTCCTCTCCTACGAGCAGTACTTC. The genes are TRBV5-6 and TRBJ2-7; D ambiguous. Trimming took off 4 bases at V and 0 bases at J, with 5 bases between the two ends. CDR3 length equals 12 residues. CDR1 and CDR2 from the germline V gene are SGHDT and YYEEEE.

Only one count was recorded for this clonotype. The chain uses TRBV4-2 and TRBJ2-2, with D perhaps being TRBD1 or TRBD2 (5 bases each). The germline V and J ends were trimmed by 7 bases and 5 bases, with 11 bases remaining between them. The CDR3 extends over 13 amino acids. Germline CDR1 and CDR2: LGHNA and YNFKEQ. For the CDR3, the DNA is TGTGCCAGCAACCCGAGGGGAACCGGGGAGCTGTTTTTT. Its translation: CASNPRGTGELFF.

This clonotype was picked up a small number of times. The V call is TRBV7-2, the J call TRBJ2-7; D might be TRBD1 (6 bases). The V and J ends lost 5 bases and 2 bases respectively, with 16 bases between them. Per the germline V gene, CDR1 is SGHTA and CDR2 is FQGNSA. CDR3 length: 15 residues. The CDR3 region is CASSPATGNPYEQYF. The CDR3 DNA follows: TGTGCCAGCAGCCCGGCGACAGGAAACCCCTACGAGCAGTACTTC. Variable domain in full (rest from reference TRBV7-2 and TRBJ2-7): GAGVSQSPSNKVTEKGKDVELRCDPISGHTALYWYRQSLGQGLEFLIYFQGNSAPDKSGLPSDRFSAERTGGSVSTLTIQRTQQEDSAVYLCASSPATGNPYEQYFGPGTRLTVT.

The chain links TRBV6-1 to TRBJ2-3; 11 nucleotides agree with TRBD2. Losses at the gene ends were 1 base for V and 4 bases for J; bases not matched to a gene: 1. Germline V gives CDR1 MNHNS, CDR2 SASEGT. The CDR3 contains 15 residues. CDR3 bases: TGTGCCAGCAGTGAAGGACTAGCGGGGTCAGATACGCAGTATTTT. Protein sequence: CASSEGLAGSDTQYF.

This clonotype came up many times. The gene calls are TRBV20-1 and TRBJ2-7, with D uncertain. Trimming took off 3 bases at V and 2 bases at J, with 5 bases between the two ends. The germline CDR1 and CDR2 sequences are DFQATT and SNEGSKA (reference sequence). The CDR3 contains 11 residues. In DNA, the CDR3 is TGCAGTGCTAGCCCCACCTACGAGCAGTACTTC. Amino acid sequence: CSASPTYEQYF.

The chain combines TRBV20-1 with TRBJ1-4; 8 nucleotides agree with TRBD1. Germline-derived CDR1 and CDR2 are DFQATT and SNEGSKA (reference sequence). V was clipped by 0 bases and J by 10 bases; unmatched bases: 1. The length of the CDR3 is 12 residues. The CDR3 DNA follows: TGCAGTGCTAGAGAAGGGACAGGAAAACTGTTTTTT. Translating it yields CSAREGTGKLFF.

The chain links TRBV15 to TRBJ1-5, with D unclear. The V and J ends lost 1 base and 6 bases respectively, with 7 bases between them. CDR3 size: 13 residues. Per germline, CDR1 LNHNV and CDR2 YYDKDF (reference sequence). In nucleotides, the CDR3 is TGTGCCACCAGCAGAGCGGGGAGTCAGCCCCAGCATTTT. Translated, it gives CATSRAGSQPQHF.

This clonotype came up a few times. V gene TRBV7-9 combines with J gene TRBJ2-1, with 9 bases that match TRBD2. The germline V gene has CDR1 SEHNR and CDR2 FQNEAQ (reference sequence). The CDR3 is 15 residues long. Trimming at V came to 5 bases and at J to 4 bases, leaving 6 bases not matched to a gene. The CDR3 bases are TGTGCCAGCAGCCTTAGCGGGAGTCGATACAATGAGCAGTTCTTC. It codes for CASSLSGSRYNEQFF.